What follows are 3 T cell receptor beta chains derived from one specimen sequenced in a study of cytomegalovirus exposure and HLA in healthy donors. Produced via immunoSEQ multiplex PCR; TCRdb's table is partial and in-frame only. The sample records 100,000 to 150,000 clones, 85% to 90% being singletons. Sequenced input: PBMCs. Source of these receptors: a woman aged 18-35 years in good health and CMV-seronegative.

Remarks on this clone: The same CDR3 also results from other DNA sequences found in this sample. This sequence joins TRBV10-3 and TRBJ2-2; 9 nucleotides align to TRBD2. The germline CDR1 and CDR2 sequences are ENHRY and SYGVKD. CDR3 length: 17 amino acids. J lost 0 bases, V lost 3 bases, and 5 bases had no gene match. CDR3 protein: CAISEVSGGANTGELFF. In DNA form, the CDR3 reads TGTGCCATCAGTGAAGTTAGCGGGGGTGCGAACACCGGGGAGCTGTTTTTT.

This rearrangement joins TRBV13 to TRBJ1-3; D uncertain. From germline, CDR1 is PRHDT and CDR2 FYEKMQ (reference sequence). The CDR3 length is 16 residues. The V end was cut by 1 base, the J end by 3 bases, with 13 bases between. CDR3 bases: TGTGCCAGCAGCTTAGTCGGGATCGGCCGTGGAAACACCATATATTTT. It translates to CASSLVGIGRGNTIYF.

The CDR3 bases are TGTGCCTGGAGTGTACACAGGGTTGGCACTGAAGCTTTCTTT. Its protein product is CAWSVHRVGTEAFF. The rearrangement uses TRBV30 and TRBJ1-1; a weak D match, TRBD1 (6 bases). Germline CDR1 GTSNPN, CDR2 SVGIG (reference sequence). The ends were cut back, 0 bases at V and 4 bases at J, with 12 bases in the middle. The CDR3 loop spans 14 amino acids.